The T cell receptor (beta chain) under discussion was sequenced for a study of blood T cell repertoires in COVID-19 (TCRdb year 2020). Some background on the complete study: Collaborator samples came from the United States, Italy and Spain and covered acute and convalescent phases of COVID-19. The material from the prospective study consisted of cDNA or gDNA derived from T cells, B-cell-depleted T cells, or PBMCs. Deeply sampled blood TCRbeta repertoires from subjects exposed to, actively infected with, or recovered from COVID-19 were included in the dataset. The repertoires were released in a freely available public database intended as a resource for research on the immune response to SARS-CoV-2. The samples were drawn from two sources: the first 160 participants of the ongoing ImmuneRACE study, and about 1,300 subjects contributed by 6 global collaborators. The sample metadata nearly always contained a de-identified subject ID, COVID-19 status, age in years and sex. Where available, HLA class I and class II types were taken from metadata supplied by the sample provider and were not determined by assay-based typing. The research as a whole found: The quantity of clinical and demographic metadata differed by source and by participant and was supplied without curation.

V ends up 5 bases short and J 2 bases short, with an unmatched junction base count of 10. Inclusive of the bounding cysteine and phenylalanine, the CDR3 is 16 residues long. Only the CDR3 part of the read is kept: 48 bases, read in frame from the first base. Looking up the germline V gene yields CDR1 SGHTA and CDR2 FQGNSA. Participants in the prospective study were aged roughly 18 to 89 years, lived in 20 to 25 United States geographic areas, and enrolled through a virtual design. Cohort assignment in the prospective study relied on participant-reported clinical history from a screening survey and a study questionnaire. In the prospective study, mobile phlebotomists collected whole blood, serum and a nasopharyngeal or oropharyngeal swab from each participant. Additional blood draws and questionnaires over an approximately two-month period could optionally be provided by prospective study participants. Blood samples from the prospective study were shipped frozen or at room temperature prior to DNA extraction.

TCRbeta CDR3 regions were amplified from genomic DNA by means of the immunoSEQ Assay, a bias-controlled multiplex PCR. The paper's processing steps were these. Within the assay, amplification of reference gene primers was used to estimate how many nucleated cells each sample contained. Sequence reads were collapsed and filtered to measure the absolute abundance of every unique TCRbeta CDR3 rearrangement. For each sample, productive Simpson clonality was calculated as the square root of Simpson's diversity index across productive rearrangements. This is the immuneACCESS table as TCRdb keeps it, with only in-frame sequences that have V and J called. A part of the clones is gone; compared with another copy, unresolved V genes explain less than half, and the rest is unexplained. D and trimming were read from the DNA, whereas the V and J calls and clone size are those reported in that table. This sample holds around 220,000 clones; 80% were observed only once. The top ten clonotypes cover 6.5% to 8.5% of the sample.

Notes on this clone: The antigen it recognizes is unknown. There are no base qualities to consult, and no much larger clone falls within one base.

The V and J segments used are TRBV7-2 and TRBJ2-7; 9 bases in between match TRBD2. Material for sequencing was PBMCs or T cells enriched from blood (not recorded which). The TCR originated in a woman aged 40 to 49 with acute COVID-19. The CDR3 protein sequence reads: CASSAAVAGGPYEQYF. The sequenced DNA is TGTGCCAGCAGCGCAGCGGTGGCGGGAGGGCCCTACGAGCAGTACTTC.